The present T cell receptor (beta chain) was sequenced within a study of blood T cell repertoires in COVID-19. Looking at the study overall: The samples span acute and convalescent COVID-19 from the United States, Italy and Spain.

The study recruited people aged roughly 18 to 95 years across 20 to 30 US areas. The CDR3 is 14 residues long. J gave up 3 bases and V 5 bases, and 5 bases lay outside the gene matches. CDR1 is MDHEN, CDR2 SYDVKM, per germline. Original data processing: The authors estimated nucleated cell counts from reference gene primer amplification. The data were produced by immunoSEQ multiplex PCR, yet TCRdb's version contains in-frame clones alone and is incomplete. The V and J calls and clone size are taken from that table; D and trimming were inferred from the DNA. The sample holds 210,000 or so clones, around 84% seen once.

This receptor was taken from a woman aged 40 to 50 with acute COVID-19. The sample taken for sequencing was PBMCs or T cells enriched from blood (not recorded which). The rearrangement uses TRBV28 and TRBJ2-5; 8 bases agree with TRBD2. CDR3 DNA: TGTGCCAGCAGTCCCGGGGGGGCGGAAGAGACCCAGTACTTC. As protein: CASSPGGAEETQYF.